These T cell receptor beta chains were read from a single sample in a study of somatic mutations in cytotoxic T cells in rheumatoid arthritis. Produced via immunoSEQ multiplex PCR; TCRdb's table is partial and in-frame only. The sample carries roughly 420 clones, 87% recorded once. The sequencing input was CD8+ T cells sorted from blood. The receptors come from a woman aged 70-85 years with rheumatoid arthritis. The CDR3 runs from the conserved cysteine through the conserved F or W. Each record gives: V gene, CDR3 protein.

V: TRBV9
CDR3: CASSPGQGTEAFF

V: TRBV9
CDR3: CASKATGSEDTGELFF

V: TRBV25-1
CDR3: CASSVPGTQYF

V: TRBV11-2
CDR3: CASSLEPSGGYEQFF

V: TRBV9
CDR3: CASSVACGRGETQYF

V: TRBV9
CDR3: CASSTSWNTEAFF

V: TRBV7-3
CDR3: CASSYPVSGGLLQETQYF

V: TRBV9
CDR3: CASSPPGGLDSYEQYF

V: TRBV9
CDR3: CASSHRLAENTGELFF

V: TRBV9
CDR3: CASSIRTQGELFF

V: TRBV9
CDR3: CASSVGDRAGDYTF

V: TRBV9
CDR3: CASSVGGSGSYEQYF

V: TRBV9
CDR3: CASSVDPGVGNQPQHF